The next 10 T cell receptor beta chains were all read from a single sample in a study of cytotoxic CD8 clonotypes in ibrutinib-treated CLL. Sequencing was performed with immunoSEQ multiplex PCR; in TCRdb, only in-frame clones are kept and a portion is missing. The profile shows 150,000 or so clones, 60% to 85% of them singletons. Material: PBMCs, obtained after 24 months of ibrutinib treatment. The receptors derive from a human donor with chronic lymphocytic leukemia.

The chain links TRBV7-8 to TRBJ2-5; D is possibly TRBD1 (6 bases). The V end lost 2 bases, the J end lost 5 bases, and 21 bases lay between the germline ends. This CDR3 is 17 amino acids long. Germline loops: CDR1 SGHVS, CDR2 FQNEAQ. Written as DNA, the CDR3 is TGTGCCAGCAGCTTACCCCGTTTTGGGGACAATACCGAGACCCAGTACTTC. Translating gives CASSLPRFGDNTETQYF.

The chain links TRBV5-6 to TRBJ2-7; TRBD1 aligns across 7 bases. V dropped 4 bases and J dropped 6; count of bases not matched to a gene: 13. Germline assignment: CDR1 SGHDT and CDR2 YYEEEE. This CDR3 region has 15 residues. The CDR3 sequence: CASSQSDRAGAEQYF. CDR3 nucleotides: TGTGCCAGCAGCCAATCCGACAGGGCTGGGGCCGAGCAGTACTTC.

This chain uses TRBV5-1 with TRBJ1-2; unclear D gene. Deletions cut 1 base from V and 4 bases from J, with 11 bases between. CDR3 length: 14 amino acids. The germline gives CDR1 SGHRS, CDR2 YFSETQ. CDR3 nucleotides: TGCGCCAGCAGCTTGTCGGCCGGCCCCTATGGCTACACCTTC. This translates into CASSLSAGPYGYTF. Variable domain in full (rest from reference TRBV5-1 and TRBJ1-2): KAGVTQTPRYLIKTRGQQVTLSCSPISGHRSVSWYQQTPGQGLQFLFEYFSETQRNKGNFPGRFSGRQFSNSRSEMNVSTLELGDSALYLCASSLSAGPYGYTFGSGTRLTVV.

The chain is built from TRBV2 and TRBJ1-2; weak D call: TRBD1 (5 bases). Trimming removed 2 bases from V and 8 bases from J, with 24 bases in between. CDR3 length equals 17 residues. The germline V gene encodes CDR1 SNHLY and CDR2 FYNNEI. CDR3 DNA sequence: TGTGCCAGCAGTGAACAGGGTAAAGGGGCCCCCGGTACGGGCTACACCTTC. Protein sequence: CASSEQGKGAPGTGYTF.

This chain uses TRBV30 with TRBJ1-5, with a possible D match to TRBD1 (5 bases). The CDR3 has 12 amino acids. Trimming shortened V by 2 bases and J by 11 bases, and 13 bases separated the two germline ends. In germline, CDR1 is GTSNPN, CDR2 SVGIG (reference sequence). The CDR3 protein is CAWSRDQSAQHF. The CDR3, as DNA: TGTGCCTGGAGTCGGGACCAATCAGCCCAGCATTTT.

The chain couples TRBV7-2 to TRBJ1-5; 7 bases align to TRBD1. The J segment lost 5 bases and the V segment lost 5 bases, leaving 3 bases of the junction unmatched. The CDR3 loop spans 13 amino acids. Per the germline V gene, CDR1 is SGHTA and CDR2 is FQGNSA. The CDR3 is CASSRQGHQPQHF. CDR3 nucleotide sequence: TGTGCCAGCAGCAGACAGGGCCATCAGCCCCAGCATTTT.

In nucleotides, the CDR3 is TGTGCCAGCAGACAGGGGGCGCGAATTCCTGGCGGCACAGATACGCAGTATTTT. Translating gives CASRQGARIPGGTDTQYF. This sequence joins TRBV5-4 and TRBJ2-3; TRBD1 agrees at 9 bases. Germline V CDR1 and CDR2: SGHNT, YYREEE (reference sequence). V was clipped by 5 bases and J by 1 base; unmatched bases: 14. The CDR3 runs 18 residues.

Written as DNA, the CDR3 is TGTGCCAGCAGCCGCGGGACAGGACTTATTAGCTATGGCTACACCTTC. As protein: CASSRGTGLISYGYTF. The gene calls are TRBV13 and TRBJ1-2, with TRBD1 identical over 8 bases. The CDR3 has 16 amino acids. CDR1 and CDR2 from the germline V gene are PRHDT and FYEKMQ (reference sequence). After removal of 5 bases from V and 4 bases from J, the junction contained 12 bases not matched to a gene.

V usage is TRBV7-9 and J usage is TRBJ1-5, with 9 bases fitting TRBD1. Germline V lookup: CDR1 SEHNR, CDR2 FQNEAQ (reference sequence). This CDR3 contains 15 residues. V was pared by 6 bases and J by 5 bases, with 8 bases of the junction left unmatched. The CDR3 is CASRATGGWDQPQHF. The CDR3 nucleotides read TGTGCCAGCAGGGCCACAGGGGGCTGGGATCAGCCCCAGCATTTT.

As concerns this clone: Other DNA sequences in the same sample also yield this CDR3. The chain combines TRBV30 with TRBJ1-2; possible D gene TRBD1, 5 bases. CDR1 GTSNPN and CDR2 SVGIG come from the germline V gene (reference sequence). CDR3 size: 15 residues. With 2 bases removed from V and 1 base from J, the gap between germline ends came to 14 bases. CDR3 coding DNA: TGTGCCTGGAGTCCCCCGGGGGGGATTAACTATGGCTACACCTTC. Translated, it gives CAWSPPGGINYGYTF.